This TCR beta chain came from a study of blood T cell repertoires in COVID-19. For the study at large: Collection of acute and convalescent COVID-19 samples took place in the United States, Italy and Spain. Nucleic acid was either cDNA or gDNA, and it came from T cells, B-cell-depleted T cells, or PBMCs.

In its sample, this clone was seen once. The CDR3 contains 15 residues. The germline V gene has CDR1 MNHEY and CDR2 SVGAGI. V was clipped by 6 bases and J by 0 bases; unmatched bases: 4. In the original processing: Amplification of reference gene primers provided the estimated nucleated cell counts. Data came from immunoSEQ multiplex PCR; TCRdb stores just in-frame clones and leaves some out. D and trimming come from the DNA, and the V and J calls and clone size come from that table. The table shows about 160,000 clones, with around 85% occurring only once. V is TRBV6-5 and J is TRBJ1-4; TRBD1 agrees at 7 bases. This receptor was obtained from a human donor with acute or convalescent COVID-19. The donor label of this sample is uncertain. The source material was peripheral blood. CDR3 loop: CASRRDSATNEKLFF. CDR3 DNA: TGTGCCAGCAGGAGGGACAGTGCAACTAATGAAAAACTGTTTTTT.